These 15 T cell receptor beta chains were sequenced from one sample in a study of OX40 agonist ivuxolimab in advanced cancers. The assay was immunoSEQ multiplex PCR, and TCRdb's table has in-frame clones only and misses some. Found here are about 80,000 clones, around 93% of them singletons; the top ten hold about 8%. Sequences were derived from CD4+ or CD8+ T cells sorted from blood, sampled in a trial of the OX40 agonist ivuxolimab. The receptors were sampled from an adult with an advanced solid tumor such as melanoma, head and neck, liver or kidney cancer.

CDR3 nucleotides: TGTGCCAGCAGTCCCTCTTATGGGGAGAACACCGGGGAGCTGTTTTTT. Amino acids: CASSPSYGENTGELFF. The chain employs TRBV27 and TRBJ2-2; no clear D gene. Germline CDR1 is MNHEY and CDR2 is SMNVEV (reference sequence). Trimming stripped 5 bases from V and 1 base from J, with 14 bases between. The length of the CDR3 is 16 residues.

CDR3 residues: CASSLVLEDLKETQYF. In DNA form, the CDR3 reads TGCGCCAGCAGCTTGGTACTAGAGGACCTCAAGGAGACCCAGTACTTC. The chain recombines TRBV5-1 with TRBJ2-5; tentatively, D is TRBD2 (5 bases). This CDR3 contains 16 residues. Trimming cost V 0 bases and J 5 bases, with 17 bases left between them. Germline V CDR1 and CDR2: SGHRS, YFSETQ.

V usage is TRBV27 and J usage is TRBJ2-1, with TRBD2 identical over 7 bases. CDR3 length equals 15 residues. Germline assignment: CDR1 MNHEY and CDR2 SMNVEV (reference sequence). After removal of 5 bases from V and 9 bases from J, the junction contained 13 bases not matched to a gene. The chain's CDR3 is CASSQNWGGVGEQFF. In nucleotides, the CDR3 is TGTGCCAGCAGTCAAAATTGGGGAGGGGTGGGTGAGCAGTTCTTC.

The chain uses TRBV19 and TRBJ2-7; D perhaps matches TRBD1 (5 bases). The CDR3 has 14 residues. V was clipped by 6 bases and J by 3 bases, with 15 bases between them. Germline V gene sequence: CDR1 LNHDA, CDR2 SQIVND (reference sequence). CDR3 sequence: CASRSGQASYEQYF. The CDR3 region has the DNA TGTGCCAGTAGGTCAGGACAAGCAAGCTACGAGCAGTACTTC.

The rearrangement links TRBV21-1 to TRBJ2-1; the D call of TRBD1 is as the table states it, not checked on the DNA. TRBV21-1 has pseudogene status. The CDR3 spans 15 residues. CDR3: CASSKGNRIYNEQFF. As DNA, the CDR3 is TGTGCCAGCAGCAAAGGGAACAGGATCTACAATGAGCAGTTCTTC.

This chain connects TRBV7-8 to TRBJ2-5; the match to TRBD2 covers 8 bases. The V gene end was trimmed by 3 bases and the J gene end by 2 bases; junction bases not matched to a gene: 5. The CDR3 consists of 15 residues. Germline V lookup: CDR1 SGHVS, CDR2 FQNEAQ. In DNA form, the CDR3 reads TGTGCCAGCAGCTTTATTAGCGGGGCTCAAGAGACCCAGTACTTC. This sequence encodes CASSFISGAQETQYF.

In this sample, this clone turned up once. The chain carries TRBV9 and TRBJ1-1, with D possibly being TRBD1 (5 bases). The CDR3 spans 13 residues. Germline values: CDR1 SGDLS, CDR2 YYNGEE. Trimming shortened V by 7 bases and J by 11 bases, and 21 bases separated the two germline ends. Here the CDR3 DNA reads TGTGCCAGCGGGACGTCACCGGAGTTTTCGGCTTTCTTT. Protein: CASGTSPEFSAFF.

The chain joins TRBV6-1 to TRBJ2-7; 8 positions match TRBD1. V was pared by 2 bases and J by 2 bases, with 5 bases of the junction left unmatched. Per germline, CDR1 MNHNS and CDR2 SASEGT. This CDR3 is built from 15 residues. The CDR3 loop is CASSELTGEPYEQYF. CDR3 DNA: TGTGCCAGCAGTGAACTGACAGGGGAACCCTACGAGCAGTACTTC.

J is TRBJ1-1 and V is TRBV29-1; D gene ambiguous. Germline assignment: CDR1 SQVTM and CDR2 ANQGSEA. This CDR3 region has 13 residues. Trimming took 0 bases from V and 1 from J, leaving 6 bases between them. CDR3 residues: CSVEDGRNTEAFF. The CDR3, as DNA: TGCAGCGTTGAAGACGGTAGGAACACTGAAGCTTTCTTT.

The chain recombines TRBV2 with TRBJ1-5, with 8 bases matching TRBD1. Trimming at V came to 6 bases and at J to 6 bases, leaving 13 bases not matched to a gene. The germline gives CDR1 SNHLY, CDR2 FYNNEI. The CDR3 loop spans 16 amino acids. The CDR3 nucleotides read TGTGCCAGCAGGTCCGGACAGGGCGCCGTCGGTCAGCCCCAGCATTTT. Translation gives CASRSGQGAVGQPQHF. The full variable domain, with the rest looked up from reference TRBV2 and TRBJ1-5, is EPEVTQTPSHQVTQMGQEVILRCVPISNHLYFYWYRQILGQKVEFLVSFYNNEISEKSEIFDDQFSVERPDGSNFTLKIRSTKLEDSAMYFCASRSGQGAVGQPQHFGDGTRLSIL.

The chain has TRBV7-6 and TRBJ2-1, with D possibly matching TRBD1 (6 bases). CDR1 is SGHVS and CDR2 is FNYEAQ in the germline V gene. The CDR3 spans 14 residues. Trimming stripped 0 bases from V and 9 bases from J, with 12 bases between. The CDR3 DNA reads TGTGCCAGCAGCTTAGCCTTAGGGGGTATTGAGCAGTTCTTC. This gives the protein CASSLALGGIEQFF.

The CDR3 DNA is TGTGCCAGCAGCTTAAAGTCCTTAAAGAATGAGCAGTTCTTC. It is translated as CASSLKSLKNEQFF. V gene TRBV11-2 combines with J gene TRBJ2-1, with D uncertain. The CDR3 consists of 14 residues. The ends were cut back, 2 bases at V and 7 bases at J, with 12 bases in the middle. CDR1 and CDR2 from the germline V gene are SGHAT and FQNNGV.

The rearrangement links TRBV4-1 to TRBJ1-2; D is unclear. The germline CDR1 and CDR2 sequences are MGHRA and YSYEKL. This CDR3 comprises 15 residues. The ends were cut back, 1 base at V and 0 bases at J, with 9 bases in the middle. The CDR3 loop reads CASSQVMETNYGYTF. The CDR3 DNA sequence: TGCGCCAGCAGCCAAGTCATGGAGACTAACTATGGCTACACCTTC.

This chain connects TRBV7-9 to TRBJ1-2, with 8 bases lining up with TRBD1. V was clipped by 4 bases and J by 3 bases; unmatched bases: 7. Germline V gives CDR1 SEHNR, CDR2 FQNEAQ (reference sequence). This CDR3 has 15 residues. This CDR3 reads CASSSDGQGDYGYTF. CDR3 nucleotides: TGTGCCAGCAGCTCCGATGGACAGGGTGACTATGGCTACACCTTC.

The rearrangement links TRBV21-1 to TRBJ2-5. TRBV21-1 is shown as a pseudogene. The CDR3 has 15 amino acids. The CDR3 is CASSKATPIQETQYF. In nucleotides, the CDR3 is TGTGCCAGCAGCAAAGCGACCCCGATTCAAGAGACCCAGTACTTC.